Here is one T cell receptor (beta chain) with its context. Its cognate antigen is unknown. This entry belongs to a study of OX40 agonist ivuxolimab in advanced cancers. For the study at large: Previous treatment with anti-PD-1, anti-PD-L1 or anti-CTLA-4 therapy was allowed; 40% had received some. Study-wide results and caveats: Mean expanded clone counts were higher in CD8+ than CD4+ T cells.

Libraries were prepared by immunoSEQ multiplex PCR; TCRdb keeps only in-frame clonotypes and omits some of them. The sample lists approximately 35,000 clones, approximately 79% occurring once. The clonotype originates from an adult with an advanced solid tumor such as melanoma, head and neck, liver or kidney cancer. Here the sequenced sample was CD4+ or CD8+ T cells sorted from blood, taken in a trial of the OX40 agonist ivuxolimab.

The CDR3 sequence: CASSEPGQVAGNTIYF. The DNA for the CDR3 is TGTGCCAGCAGCGAACCGGGACAGGTTGCTGGAAACACCATATATTTT. The chain carries TRBV9 and TRBJ1-3; 8 nucleotides align to TRBD1. This CDR3 comprises 16 residues. J gave up 2 bases and V 3 bases, and 7 bases lay outside the gene matches. Germline CDR1 reads SGDLS; CDR2 reads YYNGEE.